Listed here are 20 T cell receptor beta chains from one sample, sequenced in a study of blood T cell repertoires in COVID-19. Assay used: immunoSEQ multiplex PCR; TCRdb lists only in-frame clones, some missing. This sample has more than 85,000 clones, with around 84% found just once. Source material: peripheral blood. All receptors derive from a human donor in a cohort sampled during active COVID-19.

This clone has more than one count but fewer than ten. The gene calls are TRBV28 and TRBJ2-1, with 8 bases that match TRBD2. The germline V gene encodes CDR1 MDHEN and CDR2 SYDVKM. The CDR3 is 16 residues long. V lost 2 bases to trimming and J lost 4 bases; unmatched junction nucleotides: 7. CDR3 nucleotides: TGTGCCAGCAGTTTACTCGCGGGGGGATCATACAATGAGCAGTTCTTC. Translation: CASSLLAGGSYNEQFF.

The V and J genes are TRBV13 and TRBJ2-1; the match to TRBD2 covers 9 bases. V lost 0 bases and J lost 9; bases outside the gene matches: 3. Germline V CDR1 and CDR2: PRHDT, FYEKMQ (reference sequence). The CDR3 is 14 amino acids. This CDR3 is CASSLGLAGLEQFF. Here the CDR3 DNA reads TGTGCCAGCAGCTTAGGGCTAGCGGGGCTTGAGCAGTTCTTC.

The V and J genes are TRBV5-1 and TRBJ2-2; 9 bases fit TRBD1. After removal of 4 bases from V and 4 bases from J, the junction contained 2 bases not matched to a gene. CDR3 length: 14 residues. Germline-derived CDR1 and CDR2 are SGHRS and YFSETQ. CDR3 protein: CASSIQGATGELFF. The CDR3 DNA is TGCGCCAGCAGCATACAGGGGGCCACCGGGGAGCTGTTTTTT.

The rearrangement links TRBV11-2 to TRBJ1-2; TRBD1 might be the D (5 bases). The germline gives CDR1 SGHAT, CDR2 FQNNGV. V lost 3 bases and J 2 bases, leaving 10 bases between the germline ends. The CDR3 extends over 14 amino acids. CDR3 in DNA: TGTGCCAGCAGCTTTGTTCAGGGCAACTATGGCTACACCTTC. Its translation is CASSFVQGNYGYTF.

The chain joins TRBV5-6 to TRBJ1-4, with TRBD1 as a possible D gene (5 bases). Germline V gene sequence: CDR1 SGHDT, CDR2 YYEEEE. Trimming pared 0 bases from V and 8 bases from J, leaving 8 bases between. This CDR3 is 13 amino acids long. CDR3 sequence reads: CASSLARGEKLFF. As DNA, the CDR3 is TGTGCCAGCAGCTTGGCCCGGGGGGAAAAACTGTTTTTT.

Comments on this clone: This same CDR3 is encoded by further DNA sequences in the sample. This sequence joins TRBV7-9 and TRBJ1-6; tentative D call: TRBD1 (5 bases). Trimming stripped 5 bases from V and 0 bases from J, with 11 bases between. The CDR3 covers 16 residues. Germline V lookup: CDR1 SEHNR, CDR2 FQNEAQ (reference sequence). The CDR3 DNA is TGTGCCAGCAGCCTGGACACCAGCTCCTATAATTCACCCCTCCACTTT. Translation: CASSLDTSSYNSPLHF. Together with reference TRBV7-9 and TRBJ1-6, the CDR3 gives the full variable domain: DTGVSQNPRHKITKRGQNVTFRCDPISEHNRLYWYRQTLGQGPEFLTYFQNEAQLEKSRLLSDRFSAERPKGSFSTLEIQRTEQGDSAMYLCASSLDTSSYNSPLHFGNGTRLTVT.

The rearrangement joins TRBV5-1 to TRBJ2-3; 9 bases map to TRBD1. The CDR3 is 16 residues long. V shed 4 bases and J 2 bases; nucleotides not matched to a gene: 8. From germline, CDR1 is SGHRS and CDR2 YFSETQ. CDR3 sequence reads: CASSRAGQGLTDTQYF. The CDR3, as DNA: TGCGCCAGCAGCCGAGCGGGACAGGGACTCACAGATACGCAGTATTTT.

This clone was observed a handful of times. The chain recombines TRBV4-1 with TRBJ1-6; perhaps TRBD1 as D (5 bases). Trimming left V 4 bases short and J 1 base short, with 11 bases between. Germline CDR1 reads MGHRA; CDR2 reads YSYEKL. CDR3 length: 16 residues. The CDR3 DNA follows: TGCGCCAGCAGCCCCTCGGGGGGGTCCTATAATTCACCCCTCCACTTT. Encoded protein: CASSPSGGSYNSPLHF.

The CDR3 loop is CASSLTRAGGEKLFF. The CDR3 nucleotides read TGTGCCAGCAGCTTAACTCGGGCAGGGGGTGAAAAACTGTTTTTT. The rearrangement joins TRBV7-9 to TRBJ1-4; 7 bases agree with TRBD1. With V trimmed by 2 bases and J by 7 bases, 7 bases remained unmatched. Germline V gene data show CDR1 as SEHNR and CDR2 as FQNEAQ (reference sequence). The CDR3 contains 15 residues.

This rearrangement joins TRBV7-9 to TRBJ2-1; D might be TRBD2 (6 bases). This CDR3 region has 15 residues. V was trimmed by 5 bases and J by 10 bases, leaving 21 bases between them. The germline V gene has CDR1 SEHNR and CDR2 FQNEAQ (reference sequence). CDR3 in amino acids: CASSLGSRGSWEQFF. CDR3 nucleotide sequence: TGTGCCAGCAGCCTAGGGAGCCGGGGGTCGTGGGAGCAGTTCTTC.

The rearrangement joins TRBV18 to TRBJ1-3; 7 bases agree with TRBD1. CDR3 size: 16 residues. Germline values: CDR1 KGHSH, CDR2 LQKENI. J gave up 4 bases and V 3 bases, and 9 bases lay outside the gene matches. CDR3 in DNA: TGTGCCAGCTCACCTCTCCCGACAGGGTCAGGAAACACCATATATTTT. Translated, it gives CASSPLPTGSGNTIYF.

A word on this clone: Other DNA sequences in this sample translate to the same CDR3. This CDR3 reads CASSLRDSSTDTQYF. CDR3 in DNA: TGTGCCAGCAGTTTACGGGACAGCAGCACAGATACGCAGTATTTT. The J gene is TRBJ2-3, the V gene TRBV2; 7 bases are shared with TRBD1. Germline V gene sequence: CDR1 SNHLY, CDR2 FYNNEI. V trimming: 5 bases; J trimming: 0 bases; junction bases outside the gene matches: 5. The CDR3 runs 15 residues. Looking up the rest from reference TRBV2 and TRBJ2-3 gives the full variable domain: EPEVTQTPSHQVTQMGQEVILRCVPISNHLYFYWYRQILGQKVEFLVSFYNNEISEKSEIFDDQFSVERPDGSNFTLKIRSTKLEDSAMYFCASSLRDSSTDTQYFGPGTRLTVL.

The rearrangement joins TRBV4-3 to TRBJ1-4, with TRBD1 identical over 8 bases. Germline lookup yields CDR1 LGHNA and CDR2 YSLEER. V dropped 0 bases and J dropped 7; count of bases not matched to a gene: 4. The CDR3 sequence is 15 residues long. CDR3 region: CASSQDQGAGEKLFF. CDR3 nucleotides: TGCGCCAGCAGCCAAGACCAGGGGGCGGGTGAAAAACTGTTTTTT.

The chain's CDR3 is CASSSGRGTEAFF. The CDR3 DNA is TGTGCCAGCAGCTCAGGGCGCGGCACTGAAGCTTTCTTT. The genes are TRBV9 and TRBJ1-1, with D possibly matching TRBD1 (5 bases). V lost 4 bases and J lost 4, with 11 bases in between. Per germline, CDR1 SGDLS and CDR2 YYNGEE. This CDR3 has 13 amino acids.

This clone was observed a handful of times. The chain carries TRBV5-1 and TRBJ1-1; D is unclear. The germline V and J ends were trimmed by 1 base and 3 bases, with 10 bases remaining between them. CDR3 length equals 14 residues. Germline lookup yields CDR1 SGHRS and CDR2 YFSETQ. CDR3 protein: CASSLLPGDTEAFF. The CDR3 nucleotides are TGCGCCAGCAGCTTGTTACCCGGGGACACTGAAGCTTTCTTT.

The genes are TRBV19 and TRBJ1-1; D is perhaps TRBD1 (6 bases). The CDR3 spans 14 residues. Germline CDR1 is LNHDA and CDR2 is SQIVND (reference sequence). V was pared by 5 bases and J by 3 bases, with 13 bases between. The CDR3 bases are TGTGCCAGTAGTCCCCAGGGACAATACACTGAAGCTTTCTTT. Its protein is CASSPQGQYTEAFF.

The V and J genes are TRBV5-4 and TRBJ2-7, with TRBD2 matching 7 bases. The V and J ends lost 3 bases and 7 bases, in that order; junction bases with no gene match: 10. Looked up from germline, CDR1 is SGHNT and CDR2 is YYREEE (reference sequence). The CDR3 totals 14 residues. Here the CDR3 reads CASSSAGSPGEQYF. The DNA of the CDR3 is TGTGCCAGCAGCTCAGCGGGGAGCCCGGGGGAGCAGTACTTC.

This clone was counted only a few times. This chain links TRBV3-1 (or the pseudogene TRBV3-2) with TRBJ1-5; D is undetermined. Trimming took 4 bases from V and 4 from J, leaving 8 bases between them. Germline CDR1 LGHDT, CDR2 YNNKEL (reference sequence). The CDR3 contains 13 residues. The CDR3 region is CASSRFSNQPQHF. The CDR3 region has the DNA TGTGCCAGCAGCCGCTTCAGTAATCAGCCCCAGCATTTT.

V gene TRBV5-1 combines with J gene TRBJ2-5; 9 positions match TRBD1. The trim removed 3 bases at V and 5 bases at J, leaving 8 bases unmatched. The CDR3 loop spans 15 amino acids. CDR1 and CDR2 from the germline V gene are SGHRS and YFSETQ. The CDR3 nucleotides read TGCGCCAGCAGCTCAGGACAGGGGTGGTATGAGACCCAGTACTTC. As protein: CASSSGQGWYETQYF.

V usage is TRBV9 and J usage is TRBJ2-3, with D perhaps TRBD2 (7 bases). Germline V gene sequence: CDR1 SGDLS, CDR2 YYNGEE. Trimming stripped 0 bases from V and 2 bases from J, with 16 bases between. This CDR3 spans 17 amino acids. The CDR3 region is CASSVGGGAGPTDTQYF. The CDR3 coding sequence is TGTGCCAGCAGCGTAGGGGGGGGCGCAGGCCCCACAGATACGCAGTATTTT.